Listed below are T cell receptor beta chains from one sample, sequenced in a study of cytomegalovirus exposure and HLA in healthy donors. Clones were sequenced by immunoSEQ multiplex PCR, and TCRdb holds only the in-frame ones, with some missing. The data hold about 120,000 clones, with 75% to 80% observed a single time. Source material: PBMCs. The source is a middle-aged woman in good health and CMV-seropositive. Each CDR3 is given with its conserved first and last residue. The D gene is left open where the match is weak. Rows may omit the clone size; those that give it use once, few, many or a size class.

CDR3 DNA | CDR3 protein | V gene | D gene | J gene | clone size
TGTGCCAGTAGATCTCTCTCTCCAGCACGGGGGCAAGAGACCCAGTACTTC | CASRSLSPARGQETQYF | TRBV19 | NA | TRBJ2-5 | NA
TGTGCCAGCAGTGAATTCGGGGAGAACACCGGGGAGCTGTTTTTT | CASSEFGENTGELFF | TRBV2 | NA | TRBJ2-2 | NA
TGTGCCAGCAGCTTAGATCTCCGGGAGACCCAGTACTTC | CASSLDLRETQYF | TRBV11-2 | NA | TRBJ2-5 | NA
TGTGCCAGCAGCCCGAGCGGGGGGGCGTCCACAGATACGCAGTATTTT | CASSPSGGASTDTQYF | TRBV5-4 | TRBD2 | TRBJ2-3 | few
TGTGCCACCACAGTATCCTGGAACACTGAAGCTTTCTTT | CATTVSWNTEAFF | TRBV19 | NA | TRBJ1-1 | NA
TGTGCCAGGGAGGGACGGACTGAAGCTTTCTTT | CAREGRTEAFF | TRBV7-9 | NA | TRBJ1-1 | NA
TGTGCCAGCAGCTACCTAACAGGGGGCGCGAATTCACCCCTCCACTTT | CASSYLTGGANSPLHF | TRBV7-9 | TRBD1 | TRBJ1-6 | NA
TGTGCCAGCAGCCCGGAGGCCACTGGCCCCTACGAGCAGTACTTC | CASSPEATGPYEQYF | TRBV7-9 | NA | TRBJ2-7 | NA
TGTGCCAGCAGCTCGACAGGGGGATATGGCTACACCTTC | CASSSTGGYGYTF | TRBV7-8 | TRBD1 | TRBJ1-2 | NA
TGTGCCAGCAGCCCTGCCTTTGATTCGCGGGGCTCCTACGAGCAGTACTTC | CASSPAFDSRGSYEQYF | TRBV7-2 | NA | TRBJ2-7 | NA
TGTGCCAGCAGCTTAGAGACAGGGGCCCCGGCCCTCCACTTT | CASSLETGAPALHF | TRBV7-9 | TRBD1 | TRBJ1-6 | NA
TGTGCCAGCAGTTCATGGACAGGGGGCTTATTGGTCTCCGGCTACACCTTC | CASSSWTGGLLVSGYTF | TRBV27 | TRBD1 | TRBJ1-2 | few
TGTGCCAGCAGCTTACGTCGACAACAGAACACCGGGGAGCTGTTTTTT | CASSLRRQQNTGELFF | TRBV11-1 | NA | TRBJ2-2 | few
TGTGCCAGCAGCGCCACTAGCGCCCCGGCGGTCTTC | CASSATSAPAVF | TRBV7-2 | TRBD2 | TRBJ2-1 | NA
TGTGCCTGGAGCCGGGGACAGGGAGACACCATATATTTT | CAWSRGQGDTIYF | TRBV30 | TRBD1 | TRBJ1-3 | NA
TGTGCCAGCAGCCTGAAGGGGGGGGGAGAGACCCAGTACTTC | CASSLKGGGETQYF | TRBV5-4 | NA | TRBJ2-5 | NA
TGTGCCAGCAGCGTTGGACTAGCGGGGTCAGGTGGGCAGTTCTTC | CASSVGLAGSGGQFF | TRBV9 | TRBD2 | TRBJ2-1 | NA
TGTGCCACCAGCAGTCGGTGGGAGCAGTTCTTC | CATSSRWEQFF | TRBV15 | NA | TRBJ2-1 | NA
TGTGCCAGCAGCCCAACAGCGAACACTGAAGCTTTCTTT | CASSPTANTEAFF | TRBV6-5 | NA | TRBJ1-1 | NA
TGTGCCAGCAGTTTGGCCGTTGGGGCTAATAATTCACCCCTCCACTTT | CASSLAVGANNSPLHF | TRBV7-9 | NA | TRBJ1-6 | few
TGTGCCAGCAGAGAGATCACCGGGGAGCTGTTTTTT | CASREITGELFF | TRBV6-1 | NA | TRBJ2-2 | NA
TGTGCCAGCTCACGGGTCCGGAGCGATGAGCAGTTCTTC | CASSRVRSDEQFF | TRBV6-1 | NA | TRBJ2-1 | NA
TGTGCCAGCAGCAGCAGGGGATTCGGCTACACCTTC | CASSSRGFGYTF | TRBV9 | NA | TRBJ1-2 | NA
TGTGCCAGCAGTGAGTCGATGGGGCAAAGAGGTTCACCCCTCCACTTT | CASSESMGQRGSPLHF | TRBV6-1 | NA | TRBJ1-6 | few
TGCGCCAGCAGCTTGTTGCAGGGGGCCAACGAGCAGTACTTC | CASSLLQGANEQYF | TRBV5-1 | TRBD1 | TRBJ2-7 | NA
TGTGCCAGCAGCTTAGCGGGCCAGGGGAACTACGAGCAGTACTTC | CASSLAGQGNYEQYF | TRBV7-9 | NA | TRBJ2-7 | NA
TGTGCCAGCAGCCGGCTAGGCGGCAGCACTGAAGCTTTCTTT | CASSRLGGSTEAFF | TRBV11-2 | NA | TRBJ1-1 | NA
TGTGTCAGCAGCATGAGGTCCGGCACAGATACGCAGTATTTT | CVSSMRSGTDTQYF | TRBV7-9 | NA | TRBJ2-3 | NA